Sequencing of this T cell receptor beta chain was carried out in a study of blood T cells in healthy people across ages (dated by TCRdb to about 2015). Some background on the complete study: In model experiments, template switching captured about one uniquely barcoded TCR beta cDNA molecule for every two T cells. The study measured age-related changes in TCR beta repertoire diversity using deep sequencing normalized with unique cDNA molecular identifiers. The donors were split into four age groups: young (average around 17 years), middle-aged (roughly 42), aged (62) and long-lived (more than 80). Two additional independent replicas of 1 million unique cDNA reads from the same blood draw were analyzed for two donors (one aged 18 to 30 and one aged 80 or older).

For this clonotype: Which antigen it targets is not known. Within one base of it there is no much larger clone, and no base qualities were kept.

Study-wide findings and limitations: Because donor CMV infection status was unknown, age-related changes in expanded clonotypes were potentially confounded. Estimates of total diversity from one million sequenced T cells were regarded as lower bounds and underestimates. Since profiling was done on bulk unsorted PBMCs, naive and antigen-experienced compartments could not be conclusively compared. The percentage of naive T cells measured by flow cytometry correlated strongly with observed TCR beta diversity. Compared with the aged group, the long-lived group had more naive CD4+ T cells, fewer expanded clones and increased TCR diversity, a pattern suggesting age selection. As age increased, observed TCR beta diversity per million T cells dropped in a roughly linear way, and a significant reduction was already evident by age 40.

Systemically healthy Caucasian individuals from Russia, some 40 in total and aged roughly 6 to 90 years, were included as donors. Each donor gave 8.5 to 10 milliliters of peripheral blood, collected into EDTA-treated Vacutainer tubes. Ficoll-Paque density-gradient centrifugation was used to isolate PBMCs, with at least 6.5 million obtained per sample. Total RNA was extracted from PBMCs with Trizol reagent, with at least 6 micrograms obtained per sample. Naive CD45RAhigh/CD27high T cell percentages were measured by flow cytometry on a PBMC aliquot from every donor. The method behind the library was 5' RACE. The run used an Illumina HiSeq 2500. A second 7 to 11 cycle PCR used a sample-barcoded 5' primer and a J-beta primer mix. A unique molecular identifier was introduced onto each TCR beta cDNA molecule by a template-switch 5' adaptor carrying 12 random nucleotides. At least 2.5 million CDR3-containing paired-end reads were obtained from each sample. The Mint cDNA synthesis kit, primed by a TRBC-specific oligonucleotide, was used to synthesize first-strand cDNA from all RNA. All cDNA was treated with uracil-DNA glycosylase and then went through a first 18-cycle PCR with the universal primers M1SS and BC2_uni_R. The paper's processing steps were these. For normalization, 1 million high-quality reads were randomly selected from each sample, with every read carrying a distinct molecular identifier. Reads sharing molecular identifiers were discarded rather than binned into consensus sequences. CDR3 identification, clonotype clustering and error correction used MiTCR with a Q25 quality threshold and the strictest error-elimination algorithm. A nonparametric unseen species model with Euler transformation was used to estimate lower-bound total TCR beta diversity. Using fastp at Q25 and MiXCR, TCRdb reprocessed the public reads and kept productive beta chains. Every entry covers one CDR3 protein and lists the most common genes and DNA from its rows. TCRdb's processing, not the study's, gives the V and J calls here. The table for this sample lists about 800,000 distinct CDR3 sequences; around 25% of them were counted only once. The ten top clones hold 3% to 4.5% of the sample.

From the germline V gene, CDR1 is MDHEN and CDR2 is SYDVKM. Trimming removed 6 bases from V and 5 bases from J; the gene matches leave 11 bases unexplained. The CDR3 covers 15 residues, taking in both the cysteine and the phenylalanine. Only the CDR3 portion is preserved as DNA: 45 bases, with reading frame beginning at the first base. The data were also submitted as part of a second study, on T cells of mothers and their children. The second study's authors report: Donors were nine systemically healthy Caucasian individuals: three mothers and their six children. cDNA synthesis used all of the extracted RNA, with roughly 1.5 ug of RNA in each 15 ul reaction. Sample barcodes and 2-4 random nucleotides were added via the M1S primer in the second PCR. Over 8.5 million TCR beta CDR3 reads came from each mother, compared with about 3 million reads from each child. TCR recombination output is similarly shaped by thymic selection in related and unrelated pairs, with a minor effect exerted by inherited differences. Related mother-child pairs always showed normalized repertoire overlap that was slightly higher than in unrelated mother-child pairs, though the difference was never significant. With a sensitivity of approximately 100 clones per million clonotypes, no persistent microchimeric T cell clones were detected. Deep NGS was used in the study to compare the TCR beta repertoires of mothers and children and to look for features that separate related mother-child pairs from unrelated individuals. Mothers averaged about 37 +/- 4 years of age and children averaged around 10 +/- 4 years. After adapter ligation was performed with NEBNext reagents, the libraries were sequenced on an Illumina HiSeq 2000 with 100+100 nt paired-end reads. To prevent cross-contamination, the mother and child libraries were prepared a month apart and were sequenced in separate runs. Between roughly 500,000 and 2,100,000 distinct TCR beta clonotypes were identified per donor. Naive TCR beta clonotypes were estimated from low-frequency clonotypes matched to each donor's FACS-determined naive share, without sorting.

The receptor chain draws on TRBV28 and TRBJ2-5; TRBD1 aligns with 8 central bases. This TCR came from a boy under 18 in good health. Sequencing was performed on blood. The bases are TGTGCCAGCAGCCCCAGGGGGCGCGAGTGGGAGACCCAGTACTTC. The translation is CASSPRGREWETQYF.